This TCR beta chain was sequenced for a study of response to subunit inactivated influenza vaccine. TCRdb reprocessed the RT-PCR reads with MiXCR, giving one entry per CDR3 protein. In the table there are roughly 630,000 distinct CDR3 sequences, 14% of which are singletons. This clonotype was recorded at least ten times. J lost 7 bases, V lost 2 bases, and 4 bases had no gene match. This CDR3 is built from 13 residues. Source: PBMCs from blood, taken 14 to 15 days before vaccination. The rearrangement links TRBV12-3 or TRBV12-4 to TRBJ2-7; 8 nucleotides match TRBD1. The receptor was derived from a middle-aged man who received an inactivated influenza vaccine. This CDR3 is CASSLLTGGEQYF. CDR3 in DNA: TGTGCCAGCAGTTTACTCACAGGGGGTGAGCAGTACTTC.